This TCR beta chain was recorded in a study of T cell repertoires in cytomegalovirus infection. About the study: Indicated by public TCR beta signatures were CMV infection and matching HLA type. Findings and limits, study-wide: CMV-specific TCR beta clonotypes restricted by HLA-C were the ones dominating the ex vivo response. Carriers of CMV and the relevant HLA type were discriminated by public TCR beta frequency.

V was shortened by 0 bases and J by 5 bases, with 7 bases between the two germline ends. CDR3 length: 14 residues. Germline V gene lookup returns CDR1 LGHNA and CDR2 YNFKEQ. MiXCR, run by TCRdb on the reads, gives a single entry per CDR3 protein. The table shows just over 300,000 distinct CDR3 sequences, with 15% to 20% occurring only once. At least ten counts were recorded for this clonotype. Its antigen is currently unknown. The receptor's source is a human donor in good health (CMV status not recorded). Some clones in this sample may be carry-over from other donors' samples. The rearrangement links TRBV4-2 to TRBJ2-2; unclear D gene. Sequenced: PBMCs. This CDR3 reads CASSQDRTTGELFF. In nucleotides, the CDR3 is TGTGCCAGCAGCCAAGATAGAACAACCGGGGAGCTGTTTTTT.